Listed here are 3 T cell receptor beta chains from one sample, sequenced in a study of T cell responses to AZD1222 COVID-19 vaccine. Sequencing used immunoSEQ multiplex PCR; TCRdb keeps in-frame clones, though not all of them. The sample has 200,000 or so clones; around 93% are singletons. Sequenced material: peripheral blood, taken on day 0 of MenACWY control vaccination. Source of these receptors: an adult in good health.

CDR3 DNA: TGTGCCAGCAGATCGGGGACAGCTGGCAATCAGCCCCAGCATTTT. Its protein is CASRSGTAGNQPQHF. The gene calls are TRBV2 and TRBJ1-5; TRBD1 matches 7 bases. The germline V gene has CDR1 SNHLY and CDR2 FYNNEI. The CDR3 spans 15 residues. Unmatched junction bases numbered 7, after V lost 6 bases and J lost 2 bases.

This clone appeared a single time. This rearrangement joins TRBV2 to TRBJ2-1; no definite D call. Trimming stripped 5 bases from V and 5 bases from J, with 1 base between. Germline V CDR1 and CDR2: SNHLY, FYNNEI. The CDR3 is 10 residues long. Written as DNA, the CDR3 is TGTGCCAGCAGTAACAATGAGCAGTTCTTC. Translating gives CASSNNEQFF.

The chain employs TRBV30 and TRBJ1-1; maybe TRBD1 (5 bases). The CDR3 has 12 amino acids. The V gene's germline CDR1 is GTSNPN and CDR2 SVGIG (reference sequence). The V end was cut by 0 bases, the J end by 5 bases, with 7 bases between. In DNA form, the CDR3 reads TGTGCCTGGAGTGTGTGGGGGACTGAAGCTTTCTTT. It encodes CAWSVWGTEAFF.